These 31 T cell receptor beta chains were sequenced from one sample in a study of T cells in Graves' hyperthyroidism and ophthalmopathy. Amplification of TCR beta CDR3 regions was performed using RNA transcripts as template. When the TCR CDR3 underwent first-round RT-PCR, the HTBI primer set was used. MiXCR was run by TCRdb on the multiplex PCR reads, yielding one entry per CDR3 protein. The sample records hundreds of thousands of distinct CDR3 sequences, about 14% being singletons. Source material: blood. These receptors all stem from a man aged 18 to 29 with Graves' ophthalmopathy.

Many counts were recorded for this clonotype. CDR3 loop: CASSFREKPYEQYF. The CDR3, as DNA: TGTGCCAGCAGCTTCAGAGAGAAGCCTTACGAGCAGTACTTC. The gene calls are TRBV27 and TRBJ2-7; D not certain. Germline CDR1 MNHEY, CDR2 SMNVEV (reference sequence). V was pared by 6 bases and J by 4 bases, with 16 bases between. This CDR3 contains 14 residues.

This clonotype was detected ten times or more. The chain couples TRBV3-1 to TRBJ2-5; D unclear. This CDR3 is 15 amino acids long. The V gene's germline CDR1 is LGHDT and CDR2 YNNKEL (reference sequence). Between the trimmed V and J ends, which lost 0 bases and 4 bases, there was a span of 12 bases. In DNA, the CDR3 is TGTGCCAGCAGCCAAGAGTCCGTCTACCTAGAGACCCAGTACTTC. Its translation is CASSQESVYLETQYF.

CDR3 sequence reads: CSVRTGASYEQYF. CDR3 nucleotide sequence: TGCAGCGTGAGGACAGGGGCCTCCTACGAGCAGTACTTC. The gene calls are TRBV29-1 and TRBJ2-7; the match to TRBD1 covers 9 bases. This CDR3 has 13 residues. The germline V gene encodes CDR1 SQVTM and CDR2 ANQGSEA. J lost 0 bases, V lost 6 bases, and 3 bases had no gene match.

This clonotype was counted at least ten times. The chain joins TRBV6-5 to TRBJ1-1; tentative D call: TRBD1 (5 bases). This CDR3 has 16 residues. CDR1 is MNHEY, CDR2 SVGAGI, per germline. With 1 base removed from V and 1 base from J, the gap between germline ends came to 13 bases. CDR3 in amino acids: CASSYCRDGGNTEAFF. Written as DNA, the CDR3 is TGTGCCAGCAGTTACTGCCGGGACGGGGGGAACACTGAAGCTTTCTTT.

This clonotype was picked up a small number of times. The chain combines TRBV12-3 or TRBV12-4 with TRBJ2-4; 9 bases map to TRBD2. There are 15 residues in the CDR3. J was trimmed by 5 bases and V by 3 bases; bases with no gene match: 5. This chain's CDR3 is CASSFGAGGQNIQYF. CDR3 nucleotide sequence: TGTGCCAGCAGTTTTGGTGCGGGAGGGCAAAACATTCAGTACTTC.

With respect to this clonotype: This may come from a read error, since a much larger clone is one base off. The chain combines TRBV20-1 with TRBJ1-1; unclear D gene. Germline values: CDR1 DFQATT, CDR2 SNEGSKA (reference sequence). CDR3 length equals 14 residues. The DNA for the CDR3 is TGCAGTGCTAATACCCCCCTTAGTGAGACTGAAGCTTCCTTT. Residues: CSANTPLSETEASF.

This clonotype was picked up a small number of times. This rearrangement joins TRBV24-1 to TRBJ2-3; the match to TRBD2 covers 7 bases. Germline V gene data show CDR1 as KGHDR and CDR2 as SFDVKD. V gave up 3 bases and J gave up 7 bases; unmatched junction bases: 12. The CDR3 length is 16 residues. CDR3 sequence: CATSDTAAGFDYTQYF. The CDR3, as DNA: TGTGCCACCAGTGATACGGCAGCGGGGTTCGATTATACGCAGTATTTT.

This clonotype was seen repeatedly, ten times or more. This chain connects TRBV5-1 to TRBJ1-1, with 12 positions matching TRBD1. The CDR3 extends over 16 amino acids. From germline, CDR1 is SGHRS and CDR2 YFSETQ. The trim removed 5 bases at V and 5 bases at J, leaving 10 bases unmatched. CDR3 amino acids: CASRAGTGGAGTEAFF. CDR3 nucleotide sequence: TGCGCCAGCAGGGCCGGGACAGGGGGCGCAGGGACTGAAGCTTTCTTT.

To note about this clonotype: Here the CDR3 omits its conserved ending phenylalanine or tryptophan, so a read error is the likely source. This chain connects TRBV27 to TRBJ2-5; the D gene is possibly TRBD2 (5 bases). The CDR3 totals 17 residues. CDR1 and CDR2 (germline): MNHEY, SMNVEV (reference sequence). V lost 3 bases to trimming and J lost 1 base, with 18 bases between them. CDR3 residues: CASSFSGSAGGQETQYL. The CDR3 DNA reads as TGTGCCAGCAGTTTTTCCGGGTCAGCAGGAGGCCAAGAGACCCAGTACCTC.

This clonotype came up many times. The V gene is TRBV24-1, the J gene TRBJ2-3, with D perhaps assigned TRBD1 or TRBD2 (5 bases each). Germline CDR1 KGHDR, CDR2 SFDVKD. With 7 bases removed from V and 7 bases from J, the gap between germline ends came to 11 bases. The length of the CDR3 is 12 residues. CDR3: CATSSGTYTQYF. The CDR3, as DNA: TGTGCCACCAGCTCCGGGACCTATACGCAGTATTTT.

DNA of the CDR3: TGCGCCAGCAGGGTTCGAGGGGGTGGTGCGGAGGAGCAGTTCTTC. Its protein is CASRVRGGGAEEQFF. This sequence joins TRBV5-1 and TRBJ2-1, with D maybe TRBD1 (6 bases). V was trimmed by 5 bases and J by 10 bases, leaving 22 bases between them. The CDR3 is 15 residues long. Germline values: CDR1 SGHRS, CDR2 YFSETQ.

The table lists this clonotype with a few counts. The chain has TRBV20-1 and TRBJ2-7; D may be TRBD1 (5 bases). V lost 3 bases and J 4 bases, leaving 13 bases between the germline ends. Germline assignment: CDR1 DFQATT and CDR2 SNEGSKA (reference sequence). This CDR3 contains 13 residues. CDR3 sequence reads: CSASLDIEYEQYF. The CDR3 coding sequence is TGCAGTGCTAGTCTGGACATAGAATACGAGCAGTACTTC.

This clonotype was detected ten times or more. The rearrangement links TRBV30 to TRBJ2-5, with D perhaps assigned TRBD1 or TRBD2 (5 bases each). V gave up 3 bases and J gave up 5 bases, with 19 bases separating them. Germline V gives CDR1 GTSNPN, CDR2 SVGIG (reference sequence). The CDR3 covers 15 residues. CDR3 in amino acids: CAWSTIGTAWETQYF. CDR3 nucleotides: TGTGCCTGGAGCACAATCGGGACCGCGTGGGAGACCCAGTACTTC.

The chain is built from TRBV25-1 and TRBJ1-2, with D unresolved. This CDR3 is built from 14 residues. Germline loops: CDR1 MGHDK, CDR2 SYGVNS. The ends were cut back, 4 bases at V and 4 bases at J, with 13 bases in the middle. The DNA of the CDR3 is TGTGCCAGCAGTGGGAGAGAGGACTTCTATGGCTACACCTTC. Translation gives CASSGREDFYGYTF.

This clonotype was counted many times. This rearrangement joins TRBV6-5 to TRBJ1-4; possibly TRBD1 for D (5 bases). There are 14 residues in the CDR3. Germline-derived CDR1 and CDR2 are MNHEY and SVGAGI. Deletions cut 2 bases from V and 7 bases from J, with 11 bases between. The CDR3 DNA is TGTGCCAGCAGTTACGCCCAGGGTTTTGAAAAACTGTTTTTT. Translated, it gives CASSYAQGFEKLFF.

This clonotype was counted at least ten times. The CDR3 DNA sequence: TGTGCCAGCAGTTTGCAGGCGGGAGAGGGTGAGCAGTTCTTC. It encodes CASSLQAGEGEQFF. V usage is TRBV12-3 or TRBV12-4 and J usage is TRBJ2-1, with TRBD2 matching 7 bases. The V gene end was trimmed by 3 bases and the J gene end by 9 bases; junction bases not matched to a gene: 8. The CDR3 extends over 14 amino acids.

The chain joins TRBV20-1 to TRBJ1-1; TRBD1 matches at 7 bases. J gave up 8 bases and V 6 bases, and 9 bases lay outside the gene matches. The germline V gene has CDR1 DFQATT and CDR2 SNEGSKA (reference sequence). This CDR3 is built from 12 residues. The CDR3 loop is CSANGGGGEAFF. Here the CDR3 DNA reads TGCAGTGCCAACGGGGGAGGGGGCGAAGCTTTCTTT.

In this sample, this clonotype turned up many times. V gene TRBV20-1 combines with J gene TRBJ2-3; D uncertain. The CDR3 totals 11 residues. CDR1 and CDR2 from the germline V gene are DFQATT and SNEGSKA (reference sequence). V lost 3 bases to trimming and J lost 6 bases, with 7 bases between them. The CDR3 protein is CSASGLDTQYF. The CDR3, as DNA: TGCAGTGCTAGCGGGCTGGATACGCAGTATTTT.

The chain couples TRBV7-9 to TRBJ1-4; D is ambiguous. Trimming removed 0 bases from V and 7 bases from J, with 15 bases in between. Germline V gene sequence: CDR1 SEHNR, CDR2 FQNEAQ (reference sequence). The length of the CDR3 is 16 residues. The CDR3 nucleotides are TGTGCCAGCAGCTTAGCGCGGGTGGATGTGGGTGAAAAACTGTTTTTT. This sequence encodes CASSLARVDVGEKLFF.

This clonotype has a count of ten or more. The chain combines TRBV11-2 with TRBJ1-4, with D unclear. The CDR3 is made up of 20 amino acids. V was pared by 1 base and J by 0 bases, with 21 bases between. CDR1 SGHAT and CDR2 FQNNGV come from the germline V gene. The CDR3: CASSLVPGREEESTNEKLFF. CDR3 DNA: TGTGCCAGCAGCTTAGTACCCGGGCGAGAAGAAGAATCAACTAATGAAAAACTGTTTTTT.

The chain recombines TRBV24-1 with TRBJ2-5; D gene unclear. The V end lost 4 bases, the J end lost 3 bases, and 11 bases lay between the germline ends. This CDR3 spans 14 amino acids. Germline CDR1 reads KGHDR; CDR2 reads SFDVKD. As DNA, the CDR3 is TGTGCCACCAGTGAAAGTCAGCCCAAAGAGACCCAGTACTTC. Translating gives CATSESQPKETQYF.

At least ten counts were recorded for this clonotype. The J gene is TRBJ2-1, the V gene TRBV11-3, with D tentatively TRBD2 (6 bases). This CDR3 spans 12 amino acids. The V end lost 10 bases, the J end lost 5 bases, and 12 bases lay between the germline ends. CDR1 and CDR2 (germline): SGHNT, YENEEA. CDR3 loop: CAISSDDNEQFF. The CDR3 DNA is TGTGCCATATCTAGCGACGACAATGAGCAGTTCTTC.

Only a few counts were recorded for this clonotype. V is TRBV19 and J is TRBJ2-7; no reliable D call. CDR1 is LNHDA and CDR2 is SQIVND in the germline V gene (reference sequence). With 4 bases removed from V and 2 bases from J, the gap between germline ends came to 15 bases. The CDR3 runs to 15 residues. CDR3: CASSTVASSPYEQYF. The DNA of the CDR3 is TGTGCCAGTAGTACGGTAGCTTCCTCCCCCTACGAGCAGTACTTC.

This chain uses TRBV7-9 with TRBJ2-2; D possibly corresponds to TRBD1 (6 bases). The length of the CDR3 is 16 residues. V lost 5 bases, J lost 7 bases, and 20 bases lay in between. The V gene's germline CDR1 is SEHNR and CDR2 FQNEAQ (reference sequence). CDR3 DNA sequence: TGTGCCAGCAGCACCGTACCACAGGGACGAGGCGGGGAGCTGTTTTTT. Translation: CASSTVPQGRGGELFF.

This clonotype was seen only a few times. The chain carries TRBV30 and TRBJ1-6, with 10 bases that match TRBD1. CDR3 length equals 14 residues. J gave up 9 bases and V 5 bases, and 7 bases lay outside the gene matches. Germline V lookup: CDR1 GTSNPN, CDR2 SVGIG (reference sequence). CDR3 in DNA: TGTGCCTGGGTTCGGACAGGGGGTATTTCACCCCTCCACTTT. Residues: CAWVRTGGISPLHF.

This clonotype was seen repeatedly, ten times or more. The chain is built from TRBV18 and TRBJ2-1, with a tentative D call TRBD2 (5 bases). V lost 3 bases and J lost 9, with 18 bases in between. The germline V gene encodes CDR1 KGHSH and CDR2 LQKENI. The CDR3 has 15 residues. The CDR3 is CASSPMTISGPEQFF. As DNA, the CDR3 is TGTGCCAGCTCACCCATGACTATTTCCGGACCTGAGCAGTTCTTC.

This clonotype was detected a few times. A much larger clone is a single base away; this may be a read error. This chain connects TRBV4-2 to TRBJ1-1, with unresolved D. This CDR3 contains 13 residues. Germline CDR1 LGHNA, CDR2 YNFKEQ. Trimming left V 1 base short and J 0 bases short, with 3 bases between. CDR3 sequence reads: CASSQAVNTEAFF. The CDR3 nucleotides read TGTGCCAGCAGCCAAGCAGTGAACACTGAAGCTTTCTTT.

Here the CDR3 DNA reads TGTGCCAGCAGCGTAGGCCCAGTCACCGGGGAGCTGTTTTTT. It codes for CASSVGPVTGELFF. This chain connects TRBV7-8 to TRBJ2-2; D is ambiguous. This CDR3 is built from 14 residues. The ends were cut back, 5 bases at V and 4 bases at J, with 11 bases in the middle. The germline V gene has CDR1 SGHVS and CDR2 FQNEAQ.

Here the CDR3 reads CASSSRPAGGETQYF. Here the CDR3 DNA reads TGTGCCAGCAGCTCCCGTCCAGCGGGGGGGGAGACCCAGTACTTC. The chain combines TRBV9 with TRBJ2-5; TRBD2 aligns across 10 bases. CDR1 and CDR2 (germline): SGDLS, YYNGEE. This CDR3 contains 15 residues. V shed 4 bases and J 5 bases; nucleotides not matched to a gene: 8.

This clonotype was observed at least ten times. J is TRBJ2-1 and V is TRBV5-5, with 10 bases identical to TRBD2. J was trimmed by 7 bases and V by 0 bases; bases with no gene match: 7. This CDR3 region has 16 residues. Germline values: CDR1 SGHKS, CDR2 YYEKEE (reference sequence). CDR3 amino acids: CASSLDLAGAWNEQFF. The DNA for the CDR3 is TGTGCCAGCAGCTTGGACCTAGCGGGGGCTTGGAATGAGCAGTTCTTC.

This clonotype was seen repeatedly, ten times or more. The rearrangement links TRBV3-1 to TRBJ1-2; 8 bases match TRBD1. CDR1 is LGHDT and CDR2 is YNNKEL in the germline V gene (reference sequence). Unmatched junction bases numbered 5, after V lost 1 base and J lost 4 bases. The CDR3 loop spans 15 amino acids. CDR3 loop: CASSQADRGGYGYTF. The CDR3, as DNA: TGTGCCAGCAGCCAAGCAGACAGGGGAGGCTATGGCTACACCTTC.